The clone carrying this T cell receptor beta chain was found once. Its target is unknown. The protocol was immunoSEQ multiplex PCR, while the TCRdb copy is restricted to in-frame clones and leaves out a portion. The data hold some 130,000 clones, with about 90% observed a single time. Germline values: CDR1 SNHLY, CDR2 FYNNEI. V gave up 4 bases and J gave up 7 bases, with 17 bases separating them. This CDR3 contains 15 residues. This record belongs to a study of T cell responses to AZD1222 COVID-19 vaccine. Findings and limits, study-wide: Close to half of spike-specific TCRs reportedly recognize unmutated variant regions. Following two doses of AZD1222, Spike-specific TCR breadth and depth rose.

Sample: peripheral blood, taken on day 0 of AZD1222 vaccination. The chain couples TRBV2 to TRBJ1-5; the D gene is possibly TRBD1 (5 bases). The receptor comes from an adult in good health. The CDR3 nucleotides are TGTGCCAGCAGTGTCGACAGCTCCTTCAGGCAGCCCCAGCATTTT. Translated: CASSVDSSFRQPQHF.